What follows describes a single TCR beta chain. The record originates from a study of PD-L1 blockade in urothelial cancer. Here immunoSEQ multiplex PCR was the method, and the copy in TCRdb shows in-frame clones only, minus some. Among roughly 100,000 clones listed, approximately 85% were seen once. This CDR3 has 15 residues. The germline V gene encodes CDR1 ENHRY and CDR2 SYGVKD. V shed 3 bases, J shed 5 bases, and the junction held 5 bases outside the gene matches. This TCR derives from a man aged 45-65 years with urothelial cancer. The V gene is TRBV10-3, the J gene TRBJ1-3, with TRBD1 identical over 9 bases. This specimen consisted of PBMCs, obtained around atezolizumab (anti-PD-L1) treatment. The DNA of the CDR3 is TGTGCCATCAGTGATCGGGACAGGGAGCGAAACACCATATATTTT. Its translation is CAISDRDRERNTIYF.